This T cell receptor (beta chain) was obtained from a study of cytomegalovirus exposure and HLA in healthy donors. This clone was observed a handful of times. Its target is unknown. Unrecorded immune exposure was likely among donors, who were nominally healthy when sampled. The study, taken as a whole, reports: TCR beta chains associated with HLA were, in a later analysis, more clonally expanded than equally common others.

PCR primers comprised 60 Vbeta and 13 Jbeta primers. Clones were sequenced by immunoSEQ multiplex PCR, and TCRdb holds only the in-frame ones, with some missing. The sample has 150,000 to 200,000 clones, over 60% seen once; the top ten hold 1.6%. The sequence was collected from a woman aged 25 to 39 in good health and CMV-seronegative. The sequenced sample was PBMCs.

The CDR3 protein is CASSSGPRGYGYTF. The CDR3 bases are TGTGCCAGCAGTTCGGGCCCTAGGGGCTATGGCTACACCTTC. The J gene is TRBJ1-2, the V gene TRBV28; a possible D gene is TRBD1 (5 bases). The germline V gene encodes CDR1 MDHEN and CDR2 SYDVKM. The CDR3 is made up of 14 amino acids. V dropped 4 bases and J dropped 4 bases, with 13 bases sitting between them.